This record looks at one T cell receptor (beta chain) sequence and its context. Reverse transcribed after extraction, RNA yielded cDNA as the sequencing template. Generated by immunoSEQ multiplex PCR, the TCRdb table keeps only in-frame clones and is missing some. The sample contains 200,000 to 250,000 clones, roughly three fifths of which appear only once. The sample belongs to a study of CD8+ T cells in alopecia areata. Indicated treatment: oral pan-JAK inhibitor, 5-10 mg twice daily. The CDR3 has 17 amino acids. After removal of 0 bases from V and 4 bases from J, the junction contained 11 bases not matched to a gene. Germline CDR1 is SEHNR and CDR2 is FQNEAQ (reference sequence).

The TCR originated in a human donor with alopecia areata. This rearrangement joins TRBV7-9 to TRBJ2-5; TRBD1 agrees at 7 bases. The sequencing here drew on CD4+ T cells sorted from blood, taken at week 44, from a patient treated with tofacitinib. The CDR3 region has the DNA TGTGCCAGCAGCTTAGCGCTTGGCCGACAGGGAACAGAGACCCAGTACTTC. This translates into CASSLALGRQGTETQYF.